These 22 T cell receptor beta chains were sequenced from one sample in a study of control samples from healthy donors and cancer patients. TCRdb keeps only in-frame clones here, not all; method: immunoSEQ multiplex PCR. The table has nearly 200,000 clones, approximately 91% seen once; the top ten hold 1.8%. Sample: blood. Receptors were obtained from a man aged 30-40 years in good health.

On this clone itself: Sequence at one end of the junction differs from germline and may be a read error. Other nucleotide sequences in the sample specify the same CDR3. The chain is built from TRBV6-5 and TRBJ2-7; D is uncertain. This CDR3 comprises 13 residues. CDR1 is MNHEY and CDR2 is SVGAGI in the germline V gene. The CDR3 DNA sequence: TGCGCCGGTAGCAGTGGAAGCTCCTACGAGCAGTACTTC. Translated: CAGSSGSSYEQYF.

J is TRBJ1-1 and V is TRBV6-1; 8 nucleotides match TRBD1. Trimming took 0 bases from V and 1 from J; bases not matched to a gene: 4. Germline-derived CDR1 and CDR2 are MNHNS and SASEGT. The length of the CDR3 is 16 residues. CDR3 in amino acids: CASSEAWTGRNTEAFF. In DNA, the CDR3 is TGTGCCAGCAGTGAAGCGTGGACAGGGCGGAACACTGAAGCTTTCTTT.

This rearrangement joins TRBV6-5 to TRBJ2-1, with D possibly being TRBD1 (5 bases). The CDR3 runs 13 residues. V shed 8 bases and J shed 13 bases, with 21 bases lying between them. The germline V gene encodes CDR1 MNHEY and CDR2 SVGAGI. The CDR3 DNA reads TGTGCCAGCTTATCAGGGTCGCTTGGGTCTCAGTTCTTC. This sequence encodes CASLSGSLGSQFF.

V is TRBV19 and J is TRBJ1-2; 8 bases agree with TRBD1. The CDR3 sequence is 14 residues long. Germline CDR1 reads LNHDA; CDR2 reads SQIVND (reference sequence). V dropped 4 bases and J dropped 3; count of bases not matched to a gene: 4. The CDR3: CASSTGQGYYGYTF. The DNA of the CDR3 is TGTGCCAGTAGTACCGGACAGGGCTACTATGGCTACACCTTC.

This chain joins TRBV3-1 (or the pseudogene TRBV3-2) and TRBJ1-5; tentatively, D is TRBD1 (5 bases). The CDR3 extends over 14 amino acids. The germline V gene encodes CDR1 LGHDT and CDR2 YNNKEL (reference sequence). The germline V and J ends were trimmed by 3 bases and 0 bases, with 6 bases remaining between them. The CDR3 nucleotides read TGTGCCAGCAGCCATCAGGGTAGCAATCAGCCCCAGCATTTT. As protein: CASSHQGSNQPQHF.

V is TRBV21-1 and J is TRBJ1-1. TRBV21-1 is recorded as a pseudogene. There are 19 residues in the CDR3. The CDR3 protein is CASSKEDADAGRTNTEAFF. The CDR3, as DNA: TGTGCCAGCAGCAAAGAGGACGCCGATGCGGGCCGAACGAACACTGAAGCTTTCTTT.

This clone was detected only a few times. V usage is TRBV4-2 and J usage is TRBJ2-7; the match to TRBD1 covers 9 bases. Unmatched junction bases numbered 9, after V lost 0 bases and J lost 6 bases. The CDR3 covers 16 residues. Germline CDR1 LGHNA, CDR2 YNFKEQ. For the CDR3, the DNA is TGTGCCAGCAGCCAAGATCCAAGAGGGACAGGGCGCGAGCAGTACTTC. This sequence encodes CASSQDPRGTGREQYF.

The genes are TRBV4-1 and TRBJ1-6; a possible D gene is TRBD1 (6 bases). CDR1 is MGHRA and CDR2 is YSYEKL in the germline V gene. This CDR3 is built from 15 residues. V lost 4 bases and J lost 8, with 15 bases in between. The CDR3 is CASSLGHPSDSPLHF. CDR3 sequence (DNA): TGCGCCAGCAGCCTGGGACACCCCTCGGATTCACCCCTCCACTTT.

This sequence joins TRBV24-1 and TRBJ2-3; D assignment may be TRBD1 or TRBD2 (5 bases each). There are 17 residues in the CDR3. V was trimmed by 1 base and J by 6 bases, leaving 19 bases between them. Germline values: CDR1 KGHDR, CDR2 SFDVKD. Written as DNA, the CDR3 is TGTGCCACCAGTGATTTTCCTGCGTCAGGGAGCGCGGATACGCAGTATTTT. As protein: CATSDFPASGSADTQYF.

This chain connects TRBV3-1 (or the pseudogene TRBV3-2) to TRBJ1-1; D is uncertain. V was clipped by 4 bases and J by 4 bases, with 10 bases between them. The CDR3 extends over 13 amino acids. The germline V gene has CDR1 LGHDT and CDR2 YNNKEL (reference sequence). This chain's CDR3 is CASSPRGPTEAFF. DNA for the CDR3: TGTGCCAGCAGCCCGCGAGGCCCCACTGAAGCTTTCTTT.

The V gene is TRBV5-1, the J gene TRBJ2-7, with 9 bases identical to TRBD1. CDR1 is SGHRS, CDR2 YFSETQ, per germline. This CDR3 spans 15 amino acids. Trimming at V came to 4 bases and at J to 2 bases, leaving 7 bases not matched to a gene. The chain's CDR3 is CASSPGTGRPYEQYF. The CDR3 region has the DNA TGCGCCAGCAGCCCTGGGACAGGGAGGCCCTACGAGCAGTACTTC.

The V gene is TRBV4-1, the J gene TRBJ2-7, with D perhaps given as TRBD1 or TRBD2 (5 bases each). Germline CDR1 reads MGHRA; CDR2 reads YSYEKL. V was clipped by 4 bases and J by 2 bases, with 18 bases between them. This CDR3 is built from 16 residues. In nucleotides, the CDR3 is TGCGCCAGCAGCCCAAGTACTGGGGGACGACCCTACGAGCAGTACTTC. Amino acids: CASSPSTGGRPYEQYF.

The chain uses TRBV7-9 and TRBJ2-3; perhaps TRBD2 as D (5 bases). The CDR3 sequence is 15 residues long. Germline V gives CDR1 SEHNR, CDR2 FQNEAQ (reference sequence). With 5 bases removed from V and 2 bases from J, the gap between germline ends came to 14 bases. The CDR3, as DNA: TGTGCCAGCAGCCTAGAAGCGGACCTCACAGATACGCAGTATTTT. Translation gives CASSLEADLTDTQYF. Full variable domain (missing parts from reference TRBV7-9 and TRBJ2-3): DTGVSQNPRHKITKRGQNVTFRCDPISEHNRLYWYRQTLGQGPEFLTYFQNEAQLEKSRLLSDRFSAERPKGSFSTLEIQRTEQGDSAMYLCASSLEADLTDTQYFGPGTRLTVL.

This clone showed up just a few times. CDR3 in amino acids: CASSYGTSGNTIYF. The CDR3 nucleotides are TGTGCCAGCAGTTACGGGACATCTGGAAACACCATATATTTT. This chain joins TRBV5-5 and TRBJ1-3; TRBD1 is a possible D gene (6 bases). CDR3 length equals 14 residues. Germline V gene sequence: CDR1 SGHKS, CDR2 YYEKEE (reference sequence). Trimming took off 5 bases at V and 1 base at J, with 10 bases between the two ends.

The chain employs TRBV5-1 and TRBJ2-5; D possibly corresponds to TRBD2 (5 bases). Germline V gene data show CDR1 as SGHRS and CDR2 as YFSETQ. CDR3 length equals 11 residues. V shed 4 bases and J shed 5 bases, with 6 bases lying between them. CDR3 sequence (DNA): TGCGCCAGCAGCAGGGAGGAGACCCAGTACTTC. This encodes CASSREETQYF.

The chain uses TRBV7-7 and TRBJ2-7; D call uncertain. Trimming pared 4 bases from V and 3 bases from J, leaving 13 bases between. The CDR3 extends over 14 amino acids. Looked up from germline, CDR1 is SSHAT and CDR2 is FNYEAQ (reference sequence). DNA for the CDR3: TGTGCCAGCAGCTCCGGCCCGGGCGACTACGAGCAGTACTTC. Its protein product is CASSSGPGDYEQYF.

The chain combines TRBV4-2 with TRBJ1-1; 11 bases line up with TRBD1. The CDR3 sequence is 15 residues long. The trim removed 6 bases at V and 3 bases at J, leaving 6 bases unmatched. Per germline, CDR1 LGHNA and CDR2 YNFKEQ. Written as DNA, the CDR3 is TGTGCCAGCAGTTCGGACAGGGGGCTTTACACTGAAGCTTTCTTT. This sequence encodes CASSSDRGLYTEAFF.

The chain links TRBV30 to TRBJ1-4, with D perhaps TRBD1 (5 bases). V lost 1 base and J 4 bases, leaving 13 bases between the germline ends. CDR3 length equals 15 residues. In germline, CDR1 is GTSNPN, CDR2 SVGIG (reference sequence). The CDR3 DNA sequence: TGTGCCTGGAGTGGTCTGGGACCCCTTAATGAAAAACTGTTTTTT. This sequence encodes CAWSGLGPLNEKLFF.

The V gene is TRBV27, the J gene TRBJ2-3; 10 nucleotides agree with TRBD2. This CDR3 is built from 16 residues. V shed 3 bases, J shed 2 bases, and the junction held 5 bases outside the gene matches. CDR1 is MNHEY and CDR2 is SMNVEV in the germline V gene (reference sequence). CDR3 in DNA: TGTGCCAGCAGTTTCATTAGCGGGGGGATCACAGATACGCAGTATTTT. This encodes CASSFISGGITDTQYF.

The rearrangement uses TRBV6-5 and TRBJ1-1, with 11 positions matching TRBD1. Germline CDR1 and CDR2: MNHEY and SVGAGI. Trimming removed 7 bases from V and 7 bases from J; junction bases left unmatched: 8. CDR3 length: 14 residues. DNA of the CDR3: TGTGCCAGCAATAGGGACAGGGGGACGAATGAAGCTTTCTTT. It specifies CASNRDRGTNEAFF.

V is TRBV13 and J is TRBJ2-7, with unresolved D. Deletions cut 1 base from V and 1 base from J, with 5 bases between. The CDR3 length is 13 residues. Germline values: CDR1 PRHDT, CDR2 FYEKMQ (reference sequence). The CDR3 DNA reads as TGTGCCAGCAGCTTAGAACGGTCCTACGAGCAGTACTTC. Translating gives CASSLERSYEQYF.

The chain uses TRBV27 and TRBJ1-1; D may be TRBD1 (5 bases). From germline, CDR1 is MNHEY and CDR2 SMNVEV (reference sequence). V shed 5 bases and J shed 3 bases, with 13 bases lying between them. CDR3 length: 14 residues. The CDR3 region has the DNA TGTGCCAGCAGTCACGCAGGGTCCGACACTGAAGCTTTCTTT. Translating gives CASSHAGSDTEAFF.